The present entry profiles one T cell receptor (beta chain) with its context. Its specificity is not known. Samples were taken at baseline and on day 1 of cycles 4 and 7. The data originate from a study of OX40 agonist ivuxolimab in advanced cancers. Study-wide background: Those enrolled were about 82% male, with a mean age of around 58 years and ages from about 20 to 85. Notes on the study in general: Clones of CD4+ and CD8+ blood T cells grew by week 6 at doses of 0.1 to 3.0 mg/kg. Expanded clones belonging to CD8+ T cells outnumbered, on average, those of CD4+.

Germline assignment: CDR1 MNHNS and CDR2 SASEGT. CDR3 length: 19 residues. Trimming at V came to 0 bases and at J to 4 bases, leaving 10 bases not matched to a gene. Sequencing used immunoSEQ multiplex PCR; TCRdb keeps in-frame clones, though not all of them. The data contain about 110,000 clones, approximately 90% of them singletons. Here the sequenced sample was CD4+ or CD8+ T cells sorted from blood, taken in a trial of the OX40 agonist ivuxolimab. The chain joins TRBV6-1 to TRBJ2-6; TRBD1 matches 9 bases. This TCR derives from an adult with an advanced solid tumor such as melanoma, head and neck, liver or kidney cancer. The CDR3 bases are TGTGCCAGCAGTGAAGCGCTTCTTGGACAGGGGAAAGGGGCCAACGTCCTGACTTTC. It yields the protein CASSEALLGQGKGANVLTF.